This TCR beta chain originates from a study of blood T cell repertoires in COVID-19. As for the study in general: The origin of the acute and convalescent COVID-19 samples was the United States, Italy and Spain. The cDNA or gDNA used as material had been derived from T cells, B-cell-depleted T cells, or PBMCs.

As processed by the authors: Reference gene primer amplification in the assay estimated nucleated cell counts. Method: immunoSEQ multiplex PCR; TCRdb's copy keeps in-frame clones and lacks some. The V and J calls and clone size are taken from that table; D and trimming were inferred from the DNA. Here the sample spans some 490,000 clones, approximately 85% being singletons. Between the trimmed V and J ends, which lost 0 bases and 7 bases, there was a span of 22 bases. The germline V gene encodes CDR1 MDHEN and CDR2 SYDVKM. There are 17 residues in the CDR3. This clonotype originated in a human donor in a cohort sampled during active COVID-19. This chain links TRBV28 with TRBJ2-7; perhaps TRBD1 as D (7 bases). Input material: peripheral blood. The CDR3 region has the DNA TGTGCCAGCAGTTTATGGTCGGGGACAGACTCTCGGGGGGAGCAGTACTTC. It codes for CASSLWSGTDSRGEQYF.